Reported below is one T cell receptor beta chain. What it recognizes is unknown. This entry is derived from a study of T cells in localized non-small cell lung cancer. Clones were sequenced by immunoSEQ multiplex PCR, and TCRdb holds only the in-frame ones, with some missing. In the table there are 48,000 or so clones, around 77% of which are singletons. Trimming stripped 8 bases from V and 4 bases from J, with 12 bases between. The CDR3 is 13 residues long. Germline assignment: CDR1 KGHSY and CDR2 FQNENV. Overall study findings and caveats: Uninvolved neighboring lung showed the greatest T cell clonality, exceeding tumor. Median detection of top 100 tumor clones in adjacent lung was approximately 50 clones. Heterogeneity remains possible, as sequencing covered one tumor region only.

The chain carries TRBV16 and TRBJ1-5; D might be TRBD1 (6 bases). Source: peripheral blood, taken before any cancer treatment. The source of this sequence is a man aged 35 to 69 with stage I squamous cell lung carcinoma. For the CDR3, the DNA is TGTGCCAGCCGGTCGACAGGTAATCAGCCCCAGCATTTT. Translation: CASRSTGNQPQHF. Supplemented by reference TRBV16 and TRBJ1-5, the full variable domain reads GEEVAQTPKHLVRGEGQKAKLYCAPIKGHSYVFWYQQVLKNEFKFLISFQNENVFDETGMPKERFSAKCLPNSPCSLEIQATKLEDSAVYFCASRSTGNQPQHFGDGTRLSIL.